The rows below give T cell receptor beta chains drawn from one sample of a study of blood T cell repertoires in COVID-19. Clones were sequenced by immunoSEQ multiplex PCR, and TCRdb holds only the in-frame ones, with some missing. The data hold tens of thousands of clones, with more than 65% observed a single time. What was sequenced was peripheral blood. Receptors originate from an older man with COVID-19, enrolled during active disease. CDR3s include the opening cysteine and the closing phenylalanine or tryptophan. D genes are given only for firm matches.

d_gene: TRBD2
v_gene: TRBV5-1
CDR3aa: CASSLVASGTYEQYF

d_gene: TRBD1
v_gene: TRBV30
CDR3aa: CAWSLPQGGNQPQHF

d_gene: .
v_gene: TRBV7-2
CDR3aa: CASSLDGSRPEQFF

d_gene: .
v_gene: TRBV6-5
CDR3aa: CASSYGVSAGTDTQYF

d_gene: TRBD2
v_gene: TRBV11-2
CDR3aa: CASSLLAGGEYEQYF

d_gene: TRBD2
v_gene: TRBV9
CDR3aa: CASSLGLASGTDTQYF

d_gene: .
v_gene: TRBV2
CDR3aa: CASSARTQTHTGELFF

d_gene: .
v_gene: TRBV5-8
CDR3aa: CASRLTSYEQYF

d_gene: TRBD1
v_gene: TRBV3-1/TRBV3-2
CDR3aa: CASSQDWTGRRETQYF

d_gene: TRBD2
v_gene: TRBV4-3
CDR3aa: CASSQPLLAGGDTGELFF

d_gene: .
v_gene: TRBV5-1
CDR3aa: CASSLVAGGIEGYTF

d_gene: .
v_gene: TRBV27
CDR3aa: CASQDSHSGNTIYF

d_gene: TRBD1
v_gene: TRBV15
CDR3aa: CATSSYRGPGNTIYF

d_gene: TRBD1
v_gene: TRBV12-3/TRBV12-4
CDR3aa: CASSRGQGGGYTF

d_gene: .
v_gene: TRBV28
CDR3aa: CASSSNPRANEQFF

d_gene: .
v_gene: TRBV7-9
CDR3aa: CASRQAGTSTYEQYF

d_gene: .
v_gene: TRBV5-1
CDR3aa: CASSSTENYGYTF

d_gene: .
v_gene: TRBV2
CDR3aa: CASRVSGTPGETQYF

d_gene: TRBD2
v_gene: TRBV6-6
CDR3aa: CASSYGGGAAGELFF

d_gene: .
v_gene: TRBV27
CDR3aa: CASSLEGSYNEQFF

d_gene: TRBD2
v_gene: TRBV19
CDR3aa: CASMAGGADTQYF

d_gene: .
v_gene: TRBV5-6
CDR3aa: CASSRARLNYGYTF

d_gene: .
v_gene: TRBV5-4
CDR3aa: CASSLWGPDTQYF

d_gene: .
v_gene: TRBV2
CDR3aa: CASTRPRGGQFF

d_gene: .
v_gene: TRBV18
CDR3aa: CASSLTVGQYGYTF

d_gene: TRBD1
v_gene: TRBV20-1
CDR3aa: CSASGTGRNTEAFF

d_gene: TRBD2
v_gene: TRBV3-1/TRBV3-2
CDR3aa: CASSPARTSGRSSYEQYF

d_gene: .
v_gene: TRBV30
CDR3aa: CAWSPTPNQPQHF